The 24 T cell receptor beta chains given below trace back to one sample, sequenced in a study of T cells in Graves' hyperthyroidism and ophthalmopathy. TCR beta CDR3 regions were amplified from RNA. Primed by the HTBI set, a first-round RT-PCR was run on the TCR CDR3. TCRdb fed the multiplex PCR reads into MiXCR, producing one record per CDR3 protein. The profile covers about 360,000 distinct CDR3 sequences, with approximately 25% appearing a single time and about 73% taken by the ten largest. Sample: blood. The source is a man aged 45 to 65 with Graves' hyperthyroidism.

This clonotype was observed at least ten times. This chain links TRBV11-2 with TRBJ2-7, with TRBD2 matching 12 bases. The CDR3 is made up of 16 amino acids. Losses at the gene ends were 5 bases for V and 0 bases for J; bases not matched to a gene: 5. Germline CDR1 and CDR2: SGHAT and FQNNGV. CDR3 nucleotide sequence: TGTGCCAGCAGCCCCGGACTAGCGGGGTTCTCCTACGAGCAGTACTTC. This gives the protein CASSPGLAGFSYEQYF.

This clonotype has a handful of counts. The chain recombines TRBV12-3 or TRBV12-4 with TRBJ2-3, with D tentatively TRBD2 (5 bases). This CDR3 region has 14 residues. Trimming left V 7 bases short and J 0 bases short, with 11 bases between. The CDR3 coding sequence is TGTGCCAGCATGGGCGGGTGGAGCACAGATACGCAGTATTTT. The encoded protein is CASMGGWSTDTQYF.

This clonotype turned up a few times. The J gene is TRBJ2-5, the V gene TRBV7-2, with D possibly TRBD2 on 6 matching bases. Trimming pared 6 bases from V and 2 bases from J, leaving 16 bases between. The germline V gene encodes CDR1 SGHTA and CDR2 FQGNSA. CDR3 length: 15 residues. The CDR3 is CASRETRSAQETQYF. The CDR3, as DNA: TGTGCCAGCAGAGAGACTAGGTCGGCTCAAGAGACCCAGTACTTC.

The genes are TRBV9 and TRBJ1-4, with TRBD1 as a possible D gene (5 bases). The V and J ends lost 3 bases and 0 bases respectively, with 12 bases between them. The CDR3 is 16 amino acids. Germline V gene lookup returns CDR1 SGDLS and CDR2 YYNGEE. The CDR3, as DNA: TGTGCCAGCAGCGCTGGGACGCAATCAACTAATGAAAAACTGTTTTTT. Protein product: CASSAGTQSTNEKLFF.

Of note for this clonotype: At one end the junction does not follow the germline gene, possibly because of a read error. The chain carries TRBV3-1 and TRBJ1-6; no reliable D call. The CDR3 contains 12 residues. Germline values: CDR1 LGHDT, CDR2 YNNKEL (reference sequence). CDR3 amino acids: CASSQGTSPLHF. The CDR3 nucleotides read TGTGCCAGCAGCCAAGGGACTTCACCTCTCCACTTT.

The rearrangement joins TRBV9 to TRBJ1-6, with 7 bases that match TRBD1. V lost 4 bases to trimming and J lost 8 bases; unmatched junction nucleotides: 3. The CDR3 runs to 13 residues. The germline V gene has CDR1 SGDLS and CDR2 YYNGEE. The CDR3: CASSPGGYSPLHF. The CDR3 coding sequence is TGTGCCAGCAGCCCAGGGGGGTATTCACCCCTCCACTTT.

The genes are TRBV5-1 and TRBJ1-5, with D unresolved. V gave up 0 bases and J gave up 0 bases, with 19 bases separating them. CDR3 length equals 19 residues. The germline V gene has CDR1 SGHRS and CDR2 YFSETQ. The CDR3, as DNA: TGCGCCAGCAGCTTGGCCCGCGGGCCTCTAAGGTATAGCAATCAGCCCCAGCATTTT. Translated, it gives CASSLARGPLRYSNQPQHF.

CDR3: CASSERTGWGDEQFF. CDR3 DNA sequence: TGTGCCAGCAGTGAAAGAACAGGGTGGGGCGATGAGCAGTTCTTC. The chain uses TRBV6-1 and TRBJ2-1, with a tentative D call TRBD1 (6 bases). The CDR3 spans 15 residues. Germline V gene sequence: CDR1 MNHNS, CDR2 SASEGT. V was clipped by 2 bases and J by 8 bases, with 16 bases between them.

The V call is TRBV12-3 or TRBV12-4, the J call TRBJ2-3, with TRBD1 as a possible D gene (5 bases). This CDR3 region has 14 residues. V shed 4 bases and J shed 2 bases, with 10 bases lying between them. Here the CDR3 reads CASSYSTATDTQYF. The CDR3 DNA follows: TGTGCCAGCAGTTATTCGACAGCCACAGATACGCAGTATTTT.

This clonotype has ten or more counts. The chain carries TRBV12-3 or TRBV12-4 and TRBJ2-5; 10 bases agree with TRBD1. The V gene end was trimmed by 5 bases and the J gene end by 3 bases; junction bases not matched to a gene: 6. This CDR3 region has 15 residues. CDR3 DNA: TGTGCCAGCAGTCCGTTGGGGACAGGGGAAGAGACCCAGTACTTC. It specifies CASSPLGTGEETQYF.

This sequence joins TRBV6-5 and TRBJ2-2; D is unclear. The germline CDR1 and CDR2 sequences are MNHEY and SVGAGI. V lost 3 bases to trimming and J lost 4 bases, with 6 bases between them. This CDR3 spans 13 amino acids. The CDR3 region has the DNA TGTGCCAGCAGTTATATGAGCACCGGGGAGCTGTTTTTT. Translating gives CASSYMSTGELFF.

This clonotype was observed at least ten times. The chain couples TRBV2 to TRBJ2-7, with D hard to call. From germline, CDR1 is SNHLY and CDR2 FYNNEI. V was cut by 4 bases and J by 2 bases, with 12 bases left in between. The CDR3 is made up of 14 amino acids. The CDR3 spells CASSASHKAYEQYF. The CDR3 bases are TGTGCCAGCAGTGCTTCCCATAAGGCCTACGAGCAGTACTTC.

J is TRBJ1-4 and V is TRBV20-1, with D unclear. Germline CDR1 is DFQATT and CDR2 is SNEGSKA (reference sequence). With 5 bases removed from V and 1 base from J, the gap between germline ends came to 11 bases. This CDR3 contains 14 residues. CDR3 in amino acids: CSALERRTNEKLFF. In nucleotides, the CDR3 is TGCAGTGCTCTAGAACGCAGAACTAATGAAAAACTGTTTTTT.

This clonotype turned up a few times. CDR3: CASSERQGGGNQPQHF. The CDR3 coding sequence is TGTGCCAGCAGTGAAAGACAGGGGGGGGGCAATCAGCCCCAGCATTTT. The chain carries TRBV2 and TRBJ1-5; TRBD1 matches 9 bases. The germline CDR1 and CDR2 sequences are SNHLY and FYNNEI. V lost 2 bases, J lost 2 bases, and 4 bases stayed unmatched. The CDR3 has 16 amino acids.

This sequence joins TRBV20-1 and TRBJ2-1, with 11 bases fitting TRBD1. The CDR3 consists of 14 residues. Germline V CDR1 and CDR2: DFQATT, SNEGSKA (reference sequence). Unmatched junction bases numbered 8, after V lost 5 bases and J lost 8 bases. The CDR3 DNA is TGCAGTGCTTTCCCGGGACAGGGGGGGGATGAGCAGTTCTTC. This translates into CSAFPGQGGDEQFF.

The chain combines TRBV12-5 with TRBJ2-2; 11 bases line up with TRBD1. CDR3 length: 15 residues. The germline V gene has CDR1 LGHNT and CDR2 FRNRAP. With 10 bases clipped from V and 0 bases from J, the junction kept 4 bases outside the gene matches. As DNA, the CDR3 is TGTGCTACCCGGACAGGGGGCGCGAACACCGGGGAGCTGTTTTTT. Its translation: CATRTGGANTGELFF.

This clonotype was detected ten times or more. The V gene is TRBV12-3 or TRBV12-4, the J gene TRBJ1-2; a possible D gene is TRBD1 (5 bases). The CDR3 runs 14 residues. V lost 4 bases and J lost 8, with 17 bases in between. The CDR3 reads CASSYLGQGGGYTF. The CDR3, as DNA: TGTGCCAGCAGTTACTTGGGCCAGGGAGGGGGCTACACCTTC.

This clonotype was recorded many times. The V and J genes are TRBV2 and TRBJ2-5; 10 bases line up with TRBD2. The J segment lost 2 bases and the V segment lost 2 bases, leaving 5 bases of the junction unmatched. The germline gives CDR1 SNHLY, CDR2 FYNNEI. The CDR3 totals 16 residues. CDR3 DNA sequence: TGTGCCAGCAGTGAATATATGACTAGCGGGCAAGAGACCCAGTACTTC. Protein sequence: CASSEYMTSGQETQYF. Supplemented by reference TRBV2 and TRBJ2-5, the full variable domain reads EPEVTQTPSHQVTQMGQEVILRCVPISNHLYFYWYRQILGQKVEFLVSFYNNEISEKSEIFDDQFSVERPDGSNFTLKIRSTKLEDSAMYFCASSEYMTSGQETQYFGPGTRLLVL.

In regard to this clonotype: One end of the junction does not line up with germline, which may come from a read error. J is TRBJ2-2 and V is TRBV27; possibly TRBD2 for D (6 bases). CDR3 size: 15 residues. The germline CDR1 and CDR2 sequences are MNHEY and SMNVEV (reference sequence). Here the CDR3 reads CASTVRLGSPGGLFF. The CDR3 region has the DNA TGTGCCAGCACCGTAAGGTTGGGCAGCCCCGGGGGGCTGTTTTTT.

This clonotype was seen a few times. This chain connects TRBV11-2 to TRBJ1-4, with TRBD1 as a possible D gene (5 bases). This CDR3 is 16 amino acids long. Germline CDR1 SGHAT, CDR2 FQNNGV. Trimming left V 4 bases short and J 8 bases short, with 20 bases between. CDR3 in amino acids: CASSSSFRGLNEKLFF. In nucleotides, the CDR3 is TGTGCCAGCAGCTCGTCGTTCCGGGGCCTTAACGAAAAACTGTTTTTT. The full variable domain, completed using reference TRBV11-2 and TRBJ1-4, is EAGVAQSPRYKIIEKRQSVAFWCNPISGHATLYWYQQILGQGPKLLIQFQNNGVVDDSQLPKDRFSAERLKGVDSTLKIQPAKLEDSAVYLCASSSSFRGLNEKLFFGSGTQLSVL.

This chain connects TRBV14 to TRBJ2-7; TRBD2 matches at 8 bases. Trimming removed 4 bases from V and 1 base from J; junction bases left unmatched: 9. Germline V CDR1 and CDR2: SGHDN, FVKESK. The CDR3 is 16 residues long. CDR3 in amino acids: CASSRVGSGRSYEQYF. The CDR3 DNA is TGTGCCAGCAGCCGGGTCGGAAGCGGGAGATCCTACGAGCAGTACTTC.

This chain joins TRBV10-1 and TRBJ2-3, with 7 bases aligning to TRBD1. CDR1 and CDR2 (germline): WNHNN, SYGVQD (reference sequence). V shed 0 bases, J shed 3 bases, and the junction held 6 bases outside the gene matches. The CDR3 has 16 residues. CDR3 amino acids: CASSESSRQGTDTQYF. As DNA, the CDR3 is TGCGCCAGCAGTGAGTCTTCCCGACAGGGAACAGATACGCAGTATTTT.

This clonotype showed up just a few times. The DNA of the CDR3 is TGTGCCAGCCGCCTTTTGAATGAGCAGTTCTTC. It is translated as CASRLLNEQFF. The chain joins TRBV2 to TRBJ2-1; D gene uncertain. Trimming took off 8 bases at V and 7 bases at J, with 9 bases between the two ends. Germline CDR1 reads SNHLY; CDR2 reads FYNNEI. This CDR3 is 11 amino acids long.

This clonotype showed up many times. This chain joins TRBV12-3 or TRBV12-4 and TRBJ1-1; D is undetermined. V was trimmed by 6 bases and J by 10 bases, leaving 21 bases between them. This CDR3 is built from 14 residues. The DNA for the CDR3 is TGTGCCAGCAGCGATTCCCTTTCAGTAGAAAGAGCTTTCTTT. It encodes CASSDSLSVERAFF.